This TCR beta chain was obtained from a study of CD8 T cells in ankylosing spondylitis. Notes on the study in general: About eight highly homologous variants made up a TCR beta motif that seemed to typify ankylosing spondylitis blood.

This clonotype was recorded many times. The antigen remains unidentified. In germline, CDR1 is SEHNR, CDR2 FQNEAQ (reference sequence). V gave up 2 bases and J gave up 2 bases, with 11 bases separating them. CDR3 length equals 15 residues. TCRdb ran MiXCR on the 5' RACE reads and lists one entry per CDR3 protein. The sample records 500,000 or so distinct CDR3 sequences, less than 6% being singletons. The sequenced sample consisted of blood, either unsorted or a sorted T cell fraction (not recorded which). The sequence derives from a male donor with ankylosing spondylitis. The V and J genes are TRBV7-9 and TRBJ2-3; perhaps TRBD2 as D (7 bases). CDR3 sequence reads: CASSLRGGDTDTQYF. CDR3 nucleotides: TGTGCCAGCAGCTTAAGGGGGGGGGACACAGATACGCAGTATTTT.